This entry lists 27 T cell receptor beta chains sequenced from one sample in a study of blood T cell repertoires in COVID-19. Method: immunoSEQ multiplex PCR; TCRdb's copy keeps in-frame clones and lacks some. The sample lists fewer than 200,000 clones, roughly 80% occurring once. The source material was PBMCs or T cells enriched from blood (not recorded which). The receptor source for this set is a man aged 45-65 years who had recovered from COVID-19.

The chain carries TRBV3-1 (or the pseudogene TRBV3-2) and TRBJ1-1, with 9 bases fitting TRBD1. V lost 3 bases and J lost 7; bases outside the gene matches: 3. This CDR3 is built from 13 residues. Germline V CDR1 and CDR2: LGHDT, YNNKEL (reference sequence). Written as DNA, the CDR3 is TGTGCCAGCAGCCAGGGACAGGGAGTTGAAGCTTTCTTT. It yields the protein CASSQGQGVEAFF.

The V call is TRBV7-2, the J call TRBJ1-5; a possible D gene is TRBD1 (5 bases). The germline CDR1 and CDR2 sequences are SGHTA and FQGNSA. Trimming left V 5 bases short and J 6 bases short, with 20 bases between. The CDR3 consists of 16 residues. CDR3 amino acids: CASSQRGSGGGQPQHF. CDR3 coding DNA: TGTGCCAGCAGCCAGCGGGGTAGTGGGGGGGGTCAGCCCCAGCATTTT. Using reference TRBV7-2 and TRBJ1-5 for the parts outside the CDR3, the full variable domain is GAGVSQSPSNKVTEKGKDVELRCDPISGHTALYWYRQSLGQGLEFLIYFQGNSAPDKSGLPSDRFSAERTGGSVSTLTIQRTQQEDSAVYLCASSQRGSGGGQPQHFGDGTRLSIL.

The chain recombines TRBV5-5 with TRBJ2-2, with D perhaps TRBD2 (6 bases). This CDR3 region has 15 residues. V was clipped by 4 bases and J by 7 bases, with 17 bases between them. The germline CDR1 and CDR2 sequences are SGHKS and YYEKEE (reference sequence). The CDR3 spells CASSPGRTVGGELFF. DNA for the CDR3: TGTGCCAGCAGCCCCGGGAGAACCGTCGGCGGGGAGCTGTTTTTT.

The rearrangement joins TRBV10-1 to TRBJ1-1; TRBD1 is a possible D gene (6 bases). With 6 bases removed from V and 4 bases from J, the gap between germline ends came to 18 bases. The CDR3 consists of 15 residues. Germline-derived CDR1 and CDR2 are WNHNN and SYGVQD (reference sequence). The CDR3 DNA reads as TGCGCCAGCAGCCCCTCATGGGGGGGGCGCACTGAAGCTTTCTTT. It encodes CASSPSWGGRTEAFF.

The chain has TRBV2 and TRBJ1-2, with 7 bases fitting TRBD1. Germline-derived CDR1 and CDR2 are SNHLY and FYNNEI. The V and J ends lost 8 bases and 7 bases, in that order; junction bases with no gene match: 1. This CDR3 has 10 amino acids. The CDR3 protein is CASDRAGYTF. The CDR3 bases are TGTGCCAGCGACAGGGCTGGCTACACCTTC.

The chain combines TRBV21-1 with TRBJ2-1; TRBD2 is taken as the D call from the table, unchecked against the DNA. TRBV21-1 is reported as a pseudogene. The CDR3 spans 14 residues. The CDR3: CASSAPAGPNEQFF. DNA for the CDR3: TGTGCCAGCAGCGCTCCCGCGGGGCCGAATGAGCAGTTCTTC.

The V and J genes are TRBV9 and TRBJ2-3; 10 nucleotides line up with TRBD2. In germline, CDR1 is SGDLS, CDR2 YYNGEE. V dropped 6 bases and J dropped 4; count of bases not matched to a gene: 11. The CDR3 contains 16 residues. The CDR3 region has the DNA TGTGCCAGCACCTTGAGCGGGGGGGCCGACGCAGATACGCAGTATTTT. Amino acid sequence: CASTLSGGADADTQYF.

The chain has TRBV9 and TRBJ1-2; no firm D call. Trimming left V 4 bases short and J 0 bases short, with 13 bases between. CDR1 and CDR2 (germline): SGDLS, YYNGEE. The CDR3 length is 15 residues. The CDR3 is CASSLRADTNYGYTF. The CDR3 DNA is TGTGCCAGCAGCCTCCGTGCTGACACTAACTATGGCTACACCTTC.

This sequence joins TRBV11-1 and TRBJ2-7, with D unresolved. CDR1 is SGHAT and CDR2 is FQDESV in the germline V gene (reference sequence). V was clipped by 5 bases and J by 0 bases, with 14 bases between them. CDR3 length: 15 amino acids. CDR3 nucleotide sequence: TGTGCCAGCAGCGCCGAACTCTTTACCTCCTACGAGCAGTACTTC. Translation gives CASSAELFTSYEQYF.

The V call is TRBV7-2, the J call TRBJ2-3; D unclear. Trimming took off 2 bases at V and 0 bases at J, with 9 bases between the two ends. CDR3 length: 15 amino acids. Germline CDR1 reads SGHTA; CDR2 reads FQGNSA. The CDR3 spells CASSLYSQSTDTQYF. The CDR3 DNA is TGTGCCAGCAGCTTATATTCCCAGAGCACAGATACGCAGTATTTT.

This chain joins TRBV19 and TRBJ1-1; a weak D match, TRBD1 (6 bases). Trimming pared 3 bases from V and 4 bases from J, leaving 15 bases between. The CDR3 covers 15 residues. Germline loops: CDR1 LNHDA, CDR2 SQIVND (reference sequence). The CDR3 loop reads CASSIPHRVSTEAFF. The DNA of the CDR3 is TGTGCCAGTAGTATTCCCCACAGGGTCAGCACTGAAGCTTTCTTT.

This clone has just a few counts. The chain carries TRBV6-2 or TRBV6-3 and TRBJ2-7; the D gene is possibly TRBD1 (5 bases). This CDR3 region has 14 residues. V was pared by 2 bases and J by 3 bases, with 11 bases between. Per the germline V gene, CDR1 is MNHEY and CDR2 is SVGEGT. Written as DNA, the CDR3 is TGTGCCAGCAGTTACGATCAGGGCGTCTACGAGCAGTACTTC. Protein product: CASSYDQGVYEQYF.

This chain's CDR3 is CASSSSGETQYF. The CDR3 DNA sequence: TGCGCCAGCAGCTCTTCAGGGGAGACCCAGTACTTC. The rearrangement links TRBV5-1 to TRBJ2-5; TRBD1 might be the D (5 bases). Trimming took off 3 bases at V and 5 bases at J, with 8 bases between the two ends. CDR3 length equals 12 residues. Per the germline V gene, CDR1 is SGHRS and CDR2 is YFSETQ. Full variable domain (rest looked up from reference TRBV5-1 and TRBJ2-5): KAGVTQTPRYLIKTRGQQVTLSCSPISGHRSVSWYQQTPGQGLQFLFEYFSETQRNKGNFPGRFSGRQFSNSRSEMNVSTLELGDSALYLCASSSSGETQYFGPGTRLLVL.

The chain joins TRBV4-1 to TRBJ1-5; unclear D gene. The CDR3 is 13 residues long. From germline, CDR1 is MGHRA and CDR2 YSYEKL. V lost 0 bases to trimming and J lost 9 bases, with 9 bases between them. The CDR3, as DNA: TGCGCCAGCAGCCAAGAGGAGGATCGGCCCCAGCATTTT. This translates into CASSQEEDRPQHF.

This clone was observed once. This chain links TRBV18 with TRBJ2-7; D gene unclear. V shed 6 bases and J shed 0 bases, with 3 bases lying between them. The length of the CDR3 is 11 residues. CDR1 and CDR2 from the germline V gene are KGHSH and LQKENI. The CDR3 sequence: CASSVSYEQYF. Written as DNA, the CDR3 is TGTGCCAGCTCCGTCTCCTACGAGCAGTACTTC.

The V and J genes are TRBV13 and TRBJ2-2; TRBD2 is a possible D gene (6 bases). The V gene lost 7 bases and the J gene lost 4 bases, with 10 bases spanning the gap. This CDR3 comprises 13 residues. In germline, CDR1 is PRHDT, CDR2 FYEKMQ (reference sequence). CDR3 bases: TGTGCCAGCAAGGCGGGAACCACCGGGGAGCTGTTTTTT. Protein product: CASKAGTTGELFF.

The rearrangement uses TRBV29-1 and TRBJ1-1, with 8 bases lining up with TRBD1. Losses at the gene ends were 7 bases for V and 7 bases for J; bases not matched to a gene: 11. The V gene's germline CDR1 is SQVTM and CDR2 ANQGSEA. The CDR3 covers 13 residues. In DNA, the CDR3 is TGCAGCGCGAAGGGGACAGGAAATATTGAAGCTTTCTTT. This encodes CSAKGTGNIEAFF.

The V and J genes are TRBV5-1 and TRBJ1-4; D possibly corresponds to TRBD1 (6 bases). Germline assignment: CDR1 SGHRS and CDR2 YFSETQ. V was pared by 4 bases and J by 2 bases, with 12 bases between. There are 15 residues in the CDR3. The DNA for the CDR3 is TGCGCCAGCAGCCACGGCCAGGGGACTAATGAAAAACTGTTTTTT. The encoded protein is CASSHGQGTNEKLFF.

Only a few counts were recorded for this clone. The V call is TRBV3-1 (or the pseudogene TRBV3-2), the J call TRBJ1-1; D ambiguous. V lost 4 bases and J lost 3, with 9 bases in between. Germline CDR1 reads LGHDT; CDR2 reads YNNKEL (reference sequence). This CDR3 has 13 amino acids. In DNA, the CDR3 is TGTGCCAGCAGCCGATCGGGGTACACTGAAGCTTTCTTT. Translated: CASSRSGYTEAFF.

CDR3 amino acids: CASSQDPASGGLRDNEQFF. CDR3 sequence (DNA): TGCGCCAGCAGCCAAGATCCGGCTAGCGGGGGGCTCCGGGACAATGAGCAGTTCTTC. This chain uses TRBV4-1 with TRBJ2-1; 11 nucleotides align to TRBD2. With V trimmed by 0 bases and J by 5 bases, 12 bases remained unmatched. This CDR3 region has 19 residues. CDR1 and CDR2 from the germline V gene are MGHRA and YSYEKL.

This chain uses TRBV14 with TRBJ2-5; D remains ambiguous. This CDR3 region has 12 residues. V was cut by 2 bases and J by 5 bases, with 6 bases left in between. Per germline, CDR1 SGHDN and CDR2 FVKESK. The CDR3 coding sequence is TGTGCCAGCAGCCAATCCGTGGAGACCCAGTACTTC. As protein: CASSQSVETQYF. Full variable domain (remainder filled in from reference TRBV14 and TRBJ2-5): EAGVTQFPSHSVIEKGQTVTLRCDPISGHDNLYWYRRVMGKEIKFLLHFVKESKQDESGMPNNRFLAERTGGTYSTLKVQPAELEDSGVYFCASSQSVETQYFGPGTRLLVL.

The chain links TRBV3-1 (or the pseudogene TRBV3-2) to TRBJ2-5, with 8 bases identical to TRBD1. J gave up 2 bases and V 5 bases, and 10 bases lay outside the gene matches. The CDR3 covers 16 residues. From germline, CDR1 is LGHDT and CDR2 YNNKEL (reference sequence). CDR3 coding DNA: TGTGCCAGCAGCTACGGACAGGGTTTAGGACAAGAGACCCAGTACTTC. Protein: CASSYGQGLGQETQYF.

The sample holds a few counts of this clone. The V gene is TRBV19, the J gene TRBJ2-3; 12 bases fit TRBD1. The V segment lost 5 bases and the J segment 1 base; nucleotides outside the gene matches: 7. This CDR3 has 17 amino acids. Germline V gene data show CDR1 as LNHDA and CDR2 as SQIVND (reference sequence). CDR3 loop: CASSGTGQGAGTDTQYF. As DNA, the CDR3 is TGTGCCAGTAGTGGAACGGGACAGGGGGCTGGCACAGATACGCAGTATTTT.

The rearrangement uses TRBV7-8 and TRBJ1-6; 8 bases are a match to TRBD1. The CDR3 consists of 15 residues. From germline, CDR1 is SGHVS and CDR2 FQNEAQ. V shed 7 bases and J 7 bases; nucleotides not matched to a gene: 9. The CDR3 nucleotides are TGTGCCAGCACCCCCCCGGACAGGGCGAATTCACCCCTCCACTTT. It codes for CASTPPDRANSPLHF.

This rearrangement joins TRBV6-1 to TRBJ1-4; the D gene is possibly TRBD1 (5 bases). V lost 1 base to trimming and J lost 5 bases, with 11 bases between them. The germline V gene has CDR1 MNHNS and CDR2 SASEGT. The CDR3 has 15 amino acids. The CDR3 region has the DNA TGTGCCAGCAGTGAAGGAGGCTCAGGGAATGAAAAACTGTTTTTT. Its translation is CASSEGGSGNEKLFF.

The chain joins TRBV19 to TRBJ1-1; 7 nucleotides align to TRBD1. J was trimmed by 3 bases and V by 8 bases; bases with no gene match: 3. The length of the CDR3 is 12 residues. The V gene's germline CDR1 is LNHDA and CDR2 SQIVND (reference sequence). CDR3 amino acids: CASGDRDTEAFF. CDR3 nucleotides: TGTGCCAGTGGAGACAGGGACACTGAAGCTTTCTTT.

V gene TRBV18 combines with J gene TRBJ2-5; 9 nucleotides align to TRBD2. V was clipped by 5 bases and J by 4 bases; unmatched bases: 8. The CDR3 contains 15 residues. Germline loops: CDR1 KGHSH, CDR2 LQKENI. CDR3 region: CASSLAGAAGETQYF. In DNA form, the CDR3 reads TGTGCCAGCTCATTAGCGGGGGCCGCGGGAGAGACCCAGTACTTC.